This is a list of T cell receptor beta chains from one sample in a study of cytomegalovirus exposure and HLA in healthy donors. Sequenced by immunoSEQ multiplex PCR; TCRdb stores in-frame clones only, minus some. The listing records tens of thousands of clones. Sequencing was performed on PBMCs. The receptors were sampled from a woman in her 30s in good health and CMV-seronegative. CDR3s include the opening cysteine and the closing phenylalanine or tryptophan. A D gene is named only where the DNA matches it firmly.

V gene,D gene,CDR3 protein
TRBV7-4,-,CASSLEVRDAKNIQYF
TRBV2,-,CASGGGFYGYTF
TRBV6-5,-,CASRFSGGSTEDFF
TRBV19,-,CASSGGTGNTIYF
TRBV30,TRBD1,CAGSGQGARNSHLHF
TRBV18,-,CASSRTGIMETQYF
TRBV30,-,CAWSGPSRNSPLHF
TRBV19,TRBD1,CASSTGTGFSSTEAFF
TRBV5-5,TRBD1,CASSLYPGQGSDEQYF
TRBV29-1,TRBD1,CSVRRDRRTGELFF
TRBV30,TRBD1,CAWRSDRGVTYGYTF
TRBV11-3,-,CASSSGGGATDTQYF
TRBV29-1,TRBD1,CSALTGAEAFF
TRBV30,TRBD2,CAWTPSSGPYNEQFF
TRBV7-9,TRBD1,CASSLDLQGATYGYTF
TRBV27,-,CASSLTWRSYEQYF
TRBV27,-,CASSFRENQPQHF
TRBV19,TRBD2,CASSSRTSGGAGELFF
TRBV30,-,CAWKGGSYEQYF
TRBV30,TRBD2,CAWSVRTSGSEQYF
TRBV7-8,-,CASSLEGLAYEQYF
TRBV5-6,-,CASSGILSGKRDTIYF
TRBV7-9,-,CASSLDGSPRGYTF
TRBV6-5,-,CASSYSFRGEAFF
TRBV19,TRBD1,CASSIGTGTGGLSGNTIYF
TRBV11-2,-,CASSSQDEQFF
TRBV27,-,CATRQAAHEKLFF
TRBV30,-,CAWSVGGPGGLNEQFF
TRBV2,-,CASTGFNEKLFF
TRBV5-1,TRBD1,CASSGTVGEQYF
TRBV5-5,-,CASSFGTPTYTF
TRBV25-1,TRBD1,CASSDTGQGAYGYTF
TRBV6-1,-,CASTDRQGHYGYTF
TRBV9,TRBD1,CASSVSGGSRIQYF
TRBV30,-,CAWSAGDDTEAFF
TRBV4-2,TRBD2,CASSQDDGRAVRDTQYF
TRBV7-9,-,CASSFVLQGLLNYGYTF
TRBV18,TRBD2,CASSLMREGDEQFF
TRBV7-9,TRBD2,CASSSSLAGSYNEQFF
TRBV6-5,TRBD1,CASRTGTGVNGYTF
TRBV4-1,-,CASSQDRGSSSDNEQFF
TRBV5-1,TRBD2,CASSWTSGRAEFF
TRBV18,TRBD1,CASSEQGDQPQHF
TRBV5-1,-,CASSGRSSTEAFF
TRBV4-2,TRBD1,CASSQDGTGGEQYF
TRBV4-1,TRBD1,CASSQVPGGEYNEQFF
TRBV10-3,-,CAISAGQWAEAFF
TRBV10-3,-,CAISGTVTDTQYF